The source of this TCR beta chain is a study of T-cell memory formation after mild COVID-19 (dated by TCRdb to about 2021). About the study as a whole: TCR sequence clusters from the two donors were largely donor specific. In a couple of donors, T-cell clones that expanded and contracted after mild COVID-19 were tracked by sequencing TCRalpha and TCRbeta repertoires over time. The cohort comprised two young, previously healthy adult volunteers, one female and one male.

General conclusions and limits of the study: Whether the second-wave clones peaking on day 37 were SARS-CoV-2 specific was not confirmed. Only a couple of mild cases were covered in the study, and larger cohorts including severe cases with pre-infection samples were considered necessary. Clones that contracted from day 15 to 85 showed balanced CD4/CD8 phenotypes, whereas a second wave of clones that expanded from day 15 to 37 leaned towards CD4+. Some responding clones were detected in pre-infection memory, suggesting pre-existing cross-reactive memory T cells joined the SARS-CoV-2 response. Contracting CD4+ clones turned up mainly in the CM and EM memory subsets, whereas EMRA was where CD8+ clones were enriched.

These reads were obtained on an Illumina NovaSeq 6000. TCRalpha and TCRbeta cDNA libraries were constructed by 5'RACE with constant-segment primers, with sample barcodes and unique molecular identifiers being introduced. RNA was extracted from every sample with Trizol reagent. Amplification of the libraries took two PCR steps, and the second step added a second sample barcode plus Illumina TruSeq adapters. Libraries were sequenced on an Illumina NovaSeq with 2 x 150 bp paired-end reads. The authors' analysis ran thus. With migec v1.2.7, reads were demultiplexed and then collapsed into UMI-guided consensus sequences. Using mixcr v2.1.11, UMI consensuses were aligned to TRA and TRB V and J templates and then assembled into clonotypes. Expanded or contracted clonotypes were those called significant by both edgeR and NoisET, with noise models trained on biological replicates. For edgeR calls, a false discovery rate-adjusted p below 0.01 and a log2 fold-change threshold of 1 were applied. PCA with hierarchical clustering of max-normalized trajectories of the 1000 most abundant clonotypes was used as exploratory dynamics analysis. Each responding clone was given a CD4 or CD8 phenotype based on the CD4+ and CD8+ repertoires, which had been sequenced separately. TCRdb reprocessed the public reads (quality trimming at Q25 with fastp, clone calling with MiXCR) and kept in-frame beta chains. When rows share a CDR3 protein, they turn into one entry using the most common DNA and genes. TCRdb assigned the V and J calls; the authors' analysis was not used. The sample table lists fewer than 650,000 distinct CDR3 sequences, 20% to 25% of them with a count of one. Jointly, the top ten make up approximately 8.4% of the sample.

CDR1 MNHNY and CDR2 SVGAGI are derived from the germline V gene (reference sequence). V is trimmed back by 2 bases and J by 2 bases, and the junction contains 2 bases that no gene match accounts for. From the cysteine up to the phenylalanine, the CDR3 has a length of 14 residues. Only the CDR3 DNA is retained, 42 bases long and in frame from the first base. Ficoll-Paque density gradient centrifugation was the method used to isolate PBMCs. The sample holds a few counts of this clonotype. Its antigen specificity is not known. Qualities for individual bases were not recorded, and no much larger clone is one base off.

This TCR was recovered from an adult woman who had mild COVID-19 (a few samples of this study predate the infection). The sample titles of this study are shuffled in the database, so cell type and time point are left out; the donor was told from shared clones. The material sequenced was PBMCs or a T cell subset sorted from them (not recorded which). Here the chain combines TRBV6-6 and TRBJ1-2; 7 central bases correspond to TRBD1. The DNA sequence reads TGTGCCAGCAGTTACCTGGGACAGAACTATGGCTACACCTTC. Translated, it gives CASSYLGQNYGYTF.